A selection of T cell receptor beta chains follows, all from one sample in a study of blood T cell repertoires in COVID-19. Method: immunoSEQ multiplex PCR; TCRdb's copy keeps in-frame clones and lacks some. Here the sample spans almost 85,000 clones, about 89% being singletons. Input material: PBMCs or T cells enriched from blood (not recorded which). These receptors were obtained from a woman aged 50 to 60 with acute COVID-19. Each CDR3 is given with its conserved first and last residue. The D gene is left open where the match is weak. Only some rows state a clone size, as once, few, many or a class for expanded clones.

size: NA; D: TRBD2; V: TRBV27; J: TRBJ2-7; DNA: TGTGCCAGCAGTTCAGCGGGGACGGGGGAGCAGTACTTC; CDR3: CASSSAGTGEQYF
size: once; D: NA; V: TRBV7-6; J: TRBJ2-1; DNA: TGTGCCAGCAGCCCAGGGGCGGACTACAATGAGCAGTTCTTC; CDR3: CASSPGADYNEQFF
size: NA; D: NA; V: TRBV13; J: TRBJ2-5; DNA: TGTGCCAGCAGCTCCCCCGAGTATCACCAAGAGACCCAGTACTTC; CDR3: CASSSPEYHQETQYF
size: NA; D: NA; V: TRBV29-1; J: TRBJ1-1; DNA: TGCAGCACGGCTTCTAACACTGAAGCTTTCTTT; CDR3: CSTASNTEAFF
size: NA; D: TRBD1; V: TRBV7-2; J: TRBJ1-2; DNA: TGTGCCAGCAGCTTAGTAGCCGGACAGGGGGACTACGGCTACACCTTC; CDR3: CASSLVAGQGDYGYTF
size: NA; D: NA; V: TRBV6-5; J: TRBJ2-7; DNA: TGTGCCAGCACCCTCGGGGGACTCCACTACGAGCAGTACTTC; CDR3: CASTLGGLHYEQYF
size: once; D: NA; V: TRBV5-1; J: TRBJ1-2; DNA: TGCGCCAGCAGCCAACGTGCGGGGAAGGATAACTATGGCTACACCTTC; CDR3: CASSQRAGKDNYGYTF
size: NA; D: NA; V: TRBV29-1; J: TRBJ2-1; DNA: TGCAGCGTAACCGGGACTTCATCGGGCGGGACGCATGGGGATGAGCAGTTCTTC; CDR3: CSVTGTSSGGTHGDEQFF
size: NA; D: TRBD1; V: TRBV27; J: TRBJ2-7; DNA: TGTGCCAGCAGTTCCAGTACAGGGGAACGGTACTTC; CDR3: CASSSSTGERYF
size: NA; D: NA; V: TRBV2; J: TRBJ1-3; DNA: TGTGCCAGCAGTGCTCCAGGCCCCTCTGGAAACACCATATATTTT; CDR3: CASSAPGPSGNTIYF
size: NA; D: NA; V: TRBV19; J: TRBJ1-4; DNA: TGTGCCAGTAGTACAGGGTATGAAAAACTGTTTTTT; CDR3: CASSTGYEKLFF
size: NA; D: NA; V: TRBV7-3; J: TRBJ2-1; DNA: TGTGCCAGCAGCTTAACGTTGGGCAGCCTCAATGAGCAGTTCTTC; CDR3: CASSLTLGSLNEQFF
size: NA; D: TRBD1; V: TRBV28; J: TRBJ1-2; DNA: TGTGCCAGCAGTTTGAGGGGACAGGGGTGGAATGGCTACACCTTC; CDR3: CASSLRGQGWNGYTF
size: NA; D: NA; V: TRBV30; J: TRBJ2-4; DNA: TGTGCCTGGAGTACCTCGGAAAACATTCAGTACTTC; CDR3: CAWSTSENIQYF
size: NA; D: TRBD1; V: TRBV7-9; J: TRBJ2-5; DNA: TGTGCCAGCAGCTTATACAGGGGTCAGGAGACCCAGTACTTC; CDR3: CASSLYRGQETQYF
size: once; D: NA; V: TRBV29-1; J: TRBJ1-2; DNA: TGCAGCGTTGACTCCATGGGGGGAGGAACTAACTATGGCTACACCTTC; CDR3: CSVDSMGGGTNYGYTF
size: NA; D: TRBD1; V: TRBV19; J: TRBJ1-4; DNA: TGTGCCAGTAGTGCCTACAGGGGGCTTAGGGAAAAACTGTTTTTT; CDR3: CASSAYRGLREKLFF
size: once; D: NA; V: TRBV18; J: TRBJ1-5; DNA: TGTGCCAGCTCACCACCGGGGACAAACACGGGTCAGCCCCAGCATTTT; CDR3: CASSPPGTNTGQPQHF
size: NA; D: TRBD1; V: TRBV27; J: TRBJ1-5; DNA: TGTGCCAGCAGTGTGACAGGGGGGTTCAGGCCCCAGCATTTT; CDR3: CASSVTGGFRPQHF
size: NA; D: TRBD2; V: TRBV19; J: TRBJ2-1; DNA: TGTGCCAGTAGCCGGACTAGCGGGATCTACAATGAGCAGTTCTTC; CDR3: CASSRTSGIYNEQFF
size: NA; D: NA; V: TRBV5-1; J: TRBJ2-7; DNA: TGCGCCAGCAGCTTGGGGGGGGGCGGAAGCTCCTACGAGCAGTACTTC; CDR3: CASSLGGGGSSYEQYF
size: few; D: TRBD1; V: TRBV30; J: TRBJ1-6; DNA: TGTGCCTGGACCCGCAGGGGGAATTCACCCCTCCACTTT; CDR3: CAWTRRGNSPLHF
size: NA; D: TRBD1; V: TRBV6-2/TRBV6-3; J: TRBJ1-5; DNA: TGTGCCAGCAGTCGCGACAGGGGGAAGAATCAGCCCCAGCATTTT; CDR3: CASSRDRGKNQPQHF
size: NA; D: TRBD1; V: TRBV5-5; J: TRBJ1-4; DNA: TGTGCCAGCAGCTCAGGGGGCGGTGAAAAACTGTTTTTT; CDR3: CASSSGGGEKLFF
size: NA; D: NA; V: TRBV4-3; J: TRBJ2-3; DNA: TGCGCCAGCAGCCAAGAACAGAGAACTACGCAGTATTTT; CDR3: CASSQEQRTTQYF
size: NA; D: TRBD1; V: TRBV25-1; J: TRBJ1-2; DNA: TGTGCCAGCAGTGGCACAGGGGGCGACTATGGCTACACCTTC; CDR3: CASSGTGGDYGYTF
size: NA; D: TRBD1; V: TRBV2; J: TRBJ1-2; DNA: TGTGCCAGCAGGGGACAGGGGGCGCAAAGAATCGTCCGTTATGGCTACACCTTC; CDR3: CASRGQGAQRIVRYGYTF
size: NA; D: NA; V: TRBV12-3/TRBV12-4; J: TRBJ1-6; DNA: TGTGCCAGCACGGGAGGCAGGGATTCACCCCTCCACTTT; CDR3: CASTGGRDSPLHF
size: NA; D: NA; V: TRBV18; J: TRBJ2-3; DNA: TGTGCCAGCTCACTGGCACACGGCGGAGGCGGGCCAGATACGCAGTATTTT; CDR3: CASSLAHGGGGPDTQYF
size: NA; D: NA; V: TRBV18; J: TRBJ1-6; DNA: TGTGCCAGCTCACCCACGAGCCCGCGGATGAGCTCCTATAATTCACCCCTCCACTTT; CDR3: CASSPTSPRMSSYNSPLHF
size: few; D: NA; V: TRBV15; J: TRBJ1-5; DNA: TGTGCCACCAGCAGAGTCTCCAGGGGCAATCAGCCCCAGCATTTT; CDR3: CATSRVSRGNQPQHF
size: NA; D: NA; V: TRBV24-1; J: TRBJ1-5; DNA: TGTGCCACCAGTGACCCTTCCAGGGGTATTCGCAATCAGCCCCAGCATTTT; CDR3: CATSDPSRGIRNQPQHF
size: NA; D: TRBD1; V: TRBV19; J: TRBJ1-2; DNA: TGTGCCAGTACCAGGGACAGCACCTCCTATGGCTACACCTTC; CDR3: CASTRDSTSYGYTF
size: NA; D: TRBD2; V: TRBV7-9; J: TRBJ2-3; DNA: TGTGCCAGCAGCTCAGGGACTAGCGGGTATAACACAGATACGCAGTATTTT; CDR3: CASSSGTSGYNTDTQYF
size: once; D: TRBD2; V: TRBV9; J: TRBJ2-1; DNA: TGTGCCAGCAGCGGAAGGACTAGCGGAACTTACAATGAGCAGTTCTTC; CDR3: CASSGRTSGTYNEQFF
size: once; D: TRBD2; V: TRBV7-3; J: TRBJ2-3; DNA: TGTGCCAGCAGCTTAACGAGGACTAGCGGGGGCTCCACAGATACGCAGTATTTT; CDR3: CASSLTRTSGGSTDTQYF
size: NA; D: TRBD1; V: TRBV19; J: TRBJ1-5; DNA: TGTGCCAGTAGTACCGGACAGGGGGCCTCTCGGCAGCCCCAGCATTTT; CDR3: CASSTGQGASRQPQHF
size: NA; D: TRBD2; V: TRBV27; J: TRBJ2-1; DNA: TGTGCCAGCAGCCCACTAGCGGGAGATCGGGAGCAGTTCTTC; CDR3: CASSPLAGDREQFF
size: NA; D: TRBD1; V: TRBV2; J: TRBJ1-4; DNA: TGTGCCAGCAGTGGTGGAAAAACAGGGGTCGGAAAACTGTTTTTT; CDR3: CASSGGKTGVGKLFF
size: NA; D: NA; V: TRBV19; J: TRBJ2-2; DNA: TGTGCCAGTGCACTTTACGCCAAGAACACCGGGGAGCTGTTTTTT; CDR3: CASALYAKNTGELFF
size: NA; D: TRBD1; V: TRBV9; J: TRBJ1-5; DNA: TGTGCCAGCAGCGCCGGACAGGGGGGCGAGAGTCAGCCCCAGCATTTT; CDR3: CASSAGQGGESQPQHF
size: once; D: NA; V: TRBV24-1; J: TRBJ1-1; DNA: TGTGCCACCAGTGACCGGGGGGTTCAGAACACTGAAGCTTTCTTT; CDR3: CATSDRGVQNTEAFF